The 5 T cell receptor beta chains below come from one sample, sequenced in a study of beta chain features in type 1 diabetes. Findings and limits, study-wide: Type 1 diabetes patients had moderately but significantly shorter TCRB CDR3s in all four CD4+ subsets.

Sequencing targeted expressed TCRB transcripts, as all isolated RNA had been reverse transcribed. The table came from immunoSEQ multiplex PCR; TCRdb's copy has only in-frame clones and leaves some out. This sample has about 390,000 clones, with about 10% found just once. These receptors have no identified antigens. Sequencing input: central memory CD4+ T cells from blood. The source of these receptors is a man under 40 with type 1 diabetes.

The V call is TRBV2, the J call TRBJ1-1; tentative D call: TRBD1 (6 bases). Per the germline V gene, CDR1 is SNHLY and CDR2 is FYNNEI. The germline V and J ends were trimmed by 9 bases and 1 base, with 12 bases remaining between them. The CDR3 loop spans 13 amino acids. Written as DNA, the CDR3 is TGTGCCAGTCGACAGGATTCGAACACTGAAGCTTTCTTT. It yields the protein CASRQDSNTEAFF.

The rearrangement uses TRBV28 and TRBJ1-2; no clear D. CDR1 is MDHEN and CDR2 is SYDVKM in the germline V gene. V shed 2 bases and J shed 6 bases, with 10 bases lying between them. The CDR3 runs 13 residues. The DNA of the CDR3 is TGTGCCAGCAGTTTAGCGCAACATGATGGCTACACCTTC. Translating it yields CASSLAQHDGYTF.

This clone was observed many times. This chain joins TRBV6-1 and TRBJ2-7, with 9 bases that match TRBD1. Looked up from germline, CDR1 is MNHNS and CDR2 is SASEGT. Losses at the gene ends were 4 bases for V and 6 bases for J; bases not matched to a gene: 19. CDR3 size: 18 residues. This chain's CDR3 is CASSAGTGLRAGWGEQYF. The CDR3 DNA reads TGTGCCAGCAGTGCCGGGACAGGGTTAAGGGCGGGATGGGGCGAGCAGTACTTC.

This clone appeared a few times. A far larger clone is a single base away, which makes a read error likely. The chain is built from TRBV5-5 and TRBJ2-5; D is undetermined. Germline V CDR1 and CDR2: SGHKS, YYEKEE (reference sequence). The V end lost 4 bases, the J end lost 1 base, and 2 bases lay between the germline ends. The CDR3 loop spans 11 amino acids. This CDR3 reads CASSLQETQYF. The DNA for the CDR3 is TGTGCCAGCAGCCTCCAAGAGACCCAGTACTTC. Variable domain in full (rest from reference TRBV5-5 and TRBJ2-5): DAGVTQSPTHLIKTRGQQVTLRCSPISGHKSVSWYQQVLGQGPQFIFQYYEKEERGRGNFPDRFSARQFPNYSSELNVNALLLGDSALYLCASSLQETQYFGPGTRLLVL.

The rearrangement links TRBV9 to TRBJ2-3, with a weak D call TRBD2 (5 bases). CDR3 size: 13 residues. V lost 4 bases, J lost 6 bases, and 12 bases lay in between. Germline V gene sequence: CDR1 SGDLS, CDR2 YYNGEE. In DNA form, the CDR3 reads TGTGCCAGCAGCCCCCCGGGGTACGATACGCAGTATTTT. Translating gives CASSPPGYDTQYF. The full variable domain, rest sourced from reference TRBV9 and TRBJ2-3, is DSGVTQTPKHLITATGQRVTLRCSPRSGDLSVYWYQQSLDQGLQFLIQYYNGEERAKGNILERFSAQQFPDLHSELNLSSLELGDSALYFCASSPPGYDTQYFGPGTRLTVL.